The 24 T cell receptor beta chains below all came from one sample that was sequenced in a study of blood T cell repertoires in COVID-19. This table comes from immunoSEQ multiplex PCR, and its TCRdb copy is limited to in-frame clones, with some not included. The sample lists 110,000 to 150,000 clones; around 77% were seen once. The sequencing sample was made of peripheral blood. The receptors originated from a man over 45 with active or convalescent COVID-19.

This clone was recorded at least ten times. As DNA, the CDR3 is TGTGCCAGTAGTTTCGGACTAGCGGGCGGAGAGACCCAGTACTTC. Protein: CASSFGLAGGETQYF. This rearrangement joins TRBV19 to TRBJ2-5; 11 bases are a match to TRBD2. Germline V CDR1 and CDR2: LNHDA, SQIVND (reference sequence). This CDR3 has 15 residues. V lost 5 bases, J lost 4 bases, and 6 bases stayed unmatched.

This rearrangement joins TRBV2 to TRBJ2-2; 8 nucleotides agree with TRBD2. Germline CDR1 and CDR2: SNHLY and FYNNEI. V shed 3 bases, J shed 2 bases, and the junction held 11 bases outside the gene matches. The CDR3 runs 18 residues. The CDR3 DNA is TGTGCCAGCAGTGATCTCCCAGCGGGAGCGTTAAACACCGGGGAGCTGTTTTTT. It specifies CASSDLPAGALNTGELFF.

This chain uses TRBV10-1 with TRBJ2-1, with D possibly matching TRBD2 (6 bases). The germline V gene has CDR1 WNHNN and CDR2 SYGVQD (reference sequence). This CDR3 is 14 amino acids long. Trimming took off 0 bases at V and 4 bases at J, with 7 bases between the two ends. CDR3 sequence: CASSESGGYNEQFF. The CDR3 DNA sequence: TGCGCCAGCAGTGAGTCCGGGGGTTACAATGAGCAGTTCTTC.

The V gene is TRBV28, the J gene TRBJ1-5; 9 bases match TRBD1. This CDR3 is 20 amino acids long. Germline V gene data show CDR1 as MDHEN and CDR2 as SYDVKM. V shed 4 bases and J 1 base; nucleotides not matched to a gene: 17. Written as DNA, the CDR3 is TGTGCCAGCAGTTCTTTTACCGGGACAGGGTTGGGGGACAGCAATCAGCCCCAGCATTTT. This codes for CASSSFTGTGLGDSNQPQHF.

V gene TRBV5-1 combines with J gene TRBJ2-3; 9 bases fit TRBD2. Germline CDR1 and CDR2: SGHRS and YFSETQ. The CDR3 has 15 residues. Trimming cost V 5 bases and J 5 bases; bases outside gene matches: 9. The chain's CDR3 is CASRWLAGKVDTQYF. As DNA, the CDR3 is TGCGCCAGCAGATGGCTAGCGGGGAAAGTAGATACGCAGTATTTT.

The chain links TRBV11-3 to TRBJ2-1, with TRBD1 matching over 11 bases. Germline V lookup: CDR1 SGHNT, CDR2 YENEEA. The CDR3 totals 15 residues. V lost 4 bases and J lost 5; bases outside the gene matches: 4. The CDR3 reads CASSSRTGGHNEQFF. As DNA, the CDR3 is TGTGCCAGCAGCTCCCGGACAGGGGGCCACAATGAGCAGTTCTTC.

The CDR3 loop is CASSYKGHGYEQYF. CDR3 nucleotides: TGTGCCAGCAGTTACAAGGGACATGGCTACGAGCAGTACTTC. The chain links TRBV6-5 to TRBJ2-7, with TRBD1 as a possible D gene (6 bases). CDR3 length equals 14 residues. Trimming took off 2 bases at V and 3 bases at J, with 11 bases between the two ends. Germline V gene sequence: CDR1 MNHEY, CDR2 SVGAGI.

For this clone: At one end, the junction sequence differs from germline, possibly due to a read error. The V call is TRBV7-7, the J call TRBJ2-5, with D possibly matching TRBD1 (6 bases). CDR1 is SSHAT and CDR2 is FNYEAQ in the germline V gene (reference sequence). The CDR3 has 14 residues. The CDR3 DNA sequence: TGTGCTAGCAGCTTAGCGACAGGTCAAGAGACCCAGTACTTC. This encodes CASSLATGQETQYF.

The genes are TRBV25-1 and TRBJ2-7; D is undetermined. Germline CDR1 and CDR2: MGHDK and SYGVNS. Trimming shortened V by 4 bases and J by 4 bases, and 5 bases separated the two germline ends. The CDR3 loop spans 11 amino acids. The CDR3 reads CASSVNYEQYF. The CDR3 DNA sequence: TGTGCCAGCAGTGTAAATTACGAGCAGTACTTC.

This clone was detected only a few times. This rearrangement joins TRBV4-1 to TRBJ2-1; the match to TRBD2 covers 10 bases. V lost 9 bases, J lost 4 bases, and 6 bases stayed unmatched. This CDR3 is built from 14 residues. Germline V lookup: CDR1 MGHRA, CDR2 YSYEKL. The CDR3 DNA reads as TGCGCCAGTCGTCCTAGCGGGGGATACAATGAGCAGTTCTTC. Protein product: CASRPSGGYNEQFF.

This chain uses TRBV6-6 with TRBJ2-7; 7 nucleotides match TRBD2. The CDR3 runs to 14 residues. J gave up 3 bases and V 6 bases, and 8 bases lay outside the gene matches. Germline lookup yields CDR1 MNHNY and CDR2 SVGAGI (reference sequence). The CDR3 DNA reads as TGTGCCAGCAGGGAGGCGGGAGAAGACTACGAGCAGTACTTC. Translation gives CASREAGEDYEQYF.

The table lists this clone with a few counts. The V gene is TRBV11-2, the J gene TRBJ1-6; D is undetermined. The CDR3 length is 17 residues. V dropped 0 bases and J dropped 0 bases, with 9 bases sitting between them. Looked up from germline, CDR1 is SGHAT and CDR2 is FQNNGV. The CDR3 protein is CASSLDWRSSYNSPLHF. The CDR3 bases are TGTGCCAGCAGCTTAGACTGGCGGAGCTCCTATAATTCACCCCTCCACTTT.

In its sample, this clone was seen a few times. The chain links TRBV10-3 to TRBJ1-2; TRBD1 matches at 9 bases. Germline V CDR1 and CDR2: ENHRY, SYGVKD. The trim removed 0 bases at V and 0 bases at J, leaving 2 bases unmatched. The CDR3 is 16 residues long. CDR3 region: CAISESGQGANYGYTF. CDR3 bases: TGTGCCATCAGTGAGTCGGGACAGGGCGCTAACTATGGCTACACCTTC.

The chain carries TRBV5-8 and TRBJ2-1; 7 nucleotides agree with TRBD2. The CDR3 extends over 17 amino acids. Germline V gives CDR1 SGHTS, CDR2 YDEGEE. Trimming at V came to 0 bases and at J to 0 bases, leaving 6 bases not matched to a gene. The CDR3 spells CASSLGPAGSSYNEQFF. DNA of the CDR3: TGTGCCAGCAGCTTGGGTCCAGCGGGGAGCTCCTACAATGAGCAGTTCTTC.

The rearrangement links TRBV12-3 or TRBV12-4 to TRBJ2-2; D call uncertain. The CDR3 runs 12 residues. Trimming pared 6 bases from V and 7 bases from J, leaving 9 bases between. CDR3 coding DNA: TGTGCCAGCAGCTCCCCCCGCGGGGAGCTGTTTTTT. Translated: CASSSPRGELFF.

This chain connects TRBV28 to TRBJ1-1; tentatively, D is TRBD1 (5 bases). The CDR3 is made up of 14 amino acids. V was shortened by 5 bases and J by 6 bases, with 16 bases between the two germline ends. Looked up from germline, CDR1 is MDHEN and CDR2 is SYDVKM. DNA of the CDR3: TGTGCCAGCAGTCTGGGCCTTGCGGGGGCTGAAGCTTTCTTT. It translates to CASSLGLAGAEAFF.

Comment on this clone: This sample includes further DNA sequences coding for the same CDR3. J is TRBJ2-3 and V is TRBV5-1; D is perhaps TRBD2 (6 bases). CDR1 SGHRS and CDR2 YFSETQ come from the germline V gene. Trimming left V 0 bases short and J 1 base short, with 9 bases between. This CDR3 has 15 residues. CDR3 sequence: CASSLEGRRTDTQYF. The CDR3 nucleotides are TGCGCCAGCAGCTTGGAGGGGAGGCGCACAGATACGCAGTATTTT.

This clone showed up just once. The chain couples TRBV28 to TRBJ1-2; 7 bases align to TRBD1. The CDR3 is 15 residues long. The trim removed 11 bases at V and 2 bases at J, leaving 14 bases unmatched. Looked up from germline, CDR1 is MDHEN and CDR2 is SYDVKM. The CDR3 is CAVGLGGESNYGYTF. The CDR3 DNA reads TGTGCCGTTGGATTAGGGGGCGAGTCGAACTATGGCTACACCTTC.

This clone has a handful of counts. This chain joins TRBV6-5 and TRBJ2-7; 8 bases match TRBD2. V lost 6 bases and J lost 6; bases outside the gene matches: 7. The CDR3 runs to 13 residues. Germline CDR1 MNHEY, CDR2 SVGAGI. CDR3 amino acids: CASSETSAAEQYF. The CDR3 DNA follows: TGTGCCAGCAGCGAGACTAGCGCGGCCGAGCAGTACTTC.

The V and J genes are TRBV5-1 and TRBJ1-2; 10 bases line up with TRBD1. The trim removed 4 bases at V and 2 bases at J, leaving 2 bases unmatched. CDR3 size: 14 residues. Looked up from germline, CDR1 is SGHRS and CDR2 is YFSETQ. CDR3 in amino acids: CASSQDRGNYGYTF. Here the CDR3 DNA reads TGCGCCAGCAGCCAGGACAGGGGGAACTATGGCTACACCTTC.

This chain uses TRBV24-1 with TRBJ1-2; 8 bases are shared with TRBD1. Germline CDR1 KGHDR, CDR2 SFDVKD. Germline trimming cut 0 bases from V and 4 bases from J; bases unmatched to any gene: 0. The length of the CDR3 is 14 residues. In DNA form, the CDR3 reads TGTGCCACCAGTGATTTGGGGACAGGCTATGGCTACACCTTC. Its translation is CATSDLGTGYGYTF.

The chain couples TRBV19 to TRBJ1-5; tentative D call: TRBD1 (6 bases). Germline CDR1 and CDR2: LNHDA and SQIVND (reference sequence). The length of the CDR3 is 15 residues. V lost 1 base and J 2 bases, leaving 9 bases between the germline ends. This CDR3 is CASSIVPGGNQPQHF. CDR3 DNA: TGTGCCAGTAGTATAGTTCCAGGGGGCAATCAGCCCCAGCATTTT.

This clone was seen only once. J is TRBJ2-7 and V is TRBV9; 13 bases fit TRBD2. CDR1 is SGDLS, CDR2 YYNGEE, per germline. Trimming cost V 4 bases and J 5 bases; bases outside gene matches: 9. The CDR3 consists of 16 residues. The CDR3 region is CASSPHTGTSGNEQYF. The CDR3 nucleotides are TGTGCCAGCAGCCCCCACACCGGGACTAGCGGGAACGAGCAGTACTTC. Looking up the rest from reference TRBV9 and TRBJ2-7 gives the full variable domain: DSGVTQTPKHLITATGQRVTLRCSPRSGDLSVYWYQQSLDQGLQFLIQYYNGEERAKGNILERFSAQQFPDLHSELNLSSLELGDSALYFCASSPHTGTSGNEQYFGPGTRLTVT.

This clone was seen many times. CDR3 DNA: TGTGCCAGCAGTTTGGACAGGGGTGGTTTTGGGGAGCTGTTTTTT. This codes for CASSLDRGGFGELFF. The V gene is TRBV27, the J gene TRBJ2-2; 9 nucleotides line up with TRBD1. The CDR3 runs to 15 residues. Germline CDR1 is MNHEY and CDR2 is SMNVEV (reference sequence). V gave up 3 bases and J gave up 8 bases; unmatched junction bases: 7.